Below are 4 T cell receptor beta chains sequenced from a single sample in a study of fetal regulatory T cell absence and autoimmunity. The repertoire was sequenced with immunoSEQ multiplex PCR; TCRdb's copy has only in-frame clones and lacks some. The table shows about 50,000 clones, with roughly four fifths occurring only once. The sample was cord blood. The origin of the receptors is a newborn boy with IPEX syndrome.

This chain joins TRBV19 and TRBJ2-7; possible D gene TRBD1, 6 bases. CDR1 LNHDA and CDR2 SQIVND come from the germline V gene (reference sequence). CDR3 length equals 15 residues. Trimming cost V 1 base and J 2 bases, with 12 bases left between them. The CDR3 loop reads CASSIGDKVAYEQYF. The CDR3 DNA sequence: TGTGCCAGTAGTATAGGGGACAAGGTCGCCTACGAGCAGTACTTC.

The chain combines TRBV19 with TRBJ2-2; 11 nucleotides agree with TRBD1. The trim removed 6 bases at V and 4 bases at J, leaving 1 base unmatched. Germline CDR1 reads LNHDA; CDR2 reads SQIVND (reference sequence). This CDR3 is 14 amino acids long. CDR3 DNA sequence: TGTGCCAGTAGGGGACAGGGGGTCACCGGGGAGCTGTTTTTT. Amino acids: CASRGQGVTGELFF.

The rearrangement uses TRBV18 and TRBJ2-5; 9 nucleotides match TRBD2. The germline V gene encodes CDR1 KGHSH and CDR2 LQKENI. The CDR3 consists of 15 residues. The V segment lost 4 bases and the J segment 10 bases; nucleotides outside the gene matches: 13. CDR3 nucleotide sequence: TGTGCCAGCTCACTCAGCGGGGGGCCAGAGAGTGACCAGTACTTC. Translated, it gives CASSLSGGPESDQYF.

The chain joins TRBV19 to TRBJ2-7; D is possibly TRBD1 (5 bases). The CDR3 has 12 residues. Trimming cost V 6 bases and J 3 bases, with 9 bases left between them. The germline V gene has CDR1 LNHDA and CDR2 SQIVND (reference sequence). The CDR3 DNA reads as TGTGCCAGTAGGGGCAGGGACTACGAGCAGTACTTC. It encodes CASRGRDYEQYF. The whole variable domain, remainder taken from reference TRBV19 and TRBJ2-7, is DGGITQSPKYLFRKEGQNVTLSCEQNLNHDAMYWYRQDPGQGLRLIYYSQIVNDFQKGDIAEGYSVSREKKESFPLTVTSAQKNPTAFYLCASRGRDYEQYFGPGTRLTVT.